This record covers a single T cell receptor (beta chain). These data come from a study of shared clonotypes between healthy human individuals. The method was immunoSEQ multiplex PCR; TCRdb's version includes in-frame clones alone and lacks a portion of them. The sample lists 1,100,000 or so clones, about 80% occurring once. V lost 4 bases to trimming and J lost 4 bases, with 12 bases between them. The germline gives CDR1 SGHRS, CDR2 YFSETQ. CDR3 size: 13 residues. Sequencing used memory CD4+ T cells from PBMCs. Subset noted: CD45RA-negative fraction. The source is a man between 18 and 29 years old in good health. Some clones in this sample may be carry-over from other donors' samples. The J gene is TRBJ2-7, the V gene TRBV5-1; no clear D gene. CDR3 residues: CASSRASSYEQYF. CDR3 nucleotide sequence: TGCGCCAGCAGCCGTGCAAGTTCATACGAGCAGTACTTC.